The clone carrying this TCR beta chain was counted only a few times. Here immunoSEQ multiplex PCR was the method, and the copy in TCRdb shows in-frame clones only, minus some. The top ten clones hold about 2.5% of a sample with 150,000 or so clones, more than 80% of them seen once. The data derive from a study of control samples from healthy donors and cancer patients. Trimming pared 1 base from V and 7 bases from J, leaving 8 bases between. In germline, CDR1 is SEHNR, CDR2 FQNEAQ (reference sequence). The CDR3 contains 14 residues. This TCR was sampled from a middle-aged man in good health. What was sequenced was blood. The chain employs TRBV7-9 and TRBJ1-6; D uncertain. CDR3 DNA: TGTGCCAGCAGCTTAGGCGGCAGAAATTCACCCCTCCACTTT. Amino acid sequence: CASSLGGRNSPLHF.